Listed below are T cell receptor beta chains from one sample, sequenced in a study of CD8+CD57+ T cells in acquired aplastic anemia. One entry per CDR3 protein, called by TCRdb with MiXCR from the reads. This sample has around 130,000 distinct CDR3 sequences; under 60% occur once, and the top ten carry under 35%. The sequenced sample was sorted CD4+, CD8+, or CD8+CD57+ T cells (not recorded which) from PBMCs. Source of these receptors: a human donor with aplastic anemia. Each CDR3 is given with its conserved first and last residue. Fields, in order: CDR3 DNA, CDR3 protein, clone size, D gene, V gene, J gene. A D gene is named only where the DNA matches it firmly. The listing skips clone size in some rows; elsewhere it reads once, few, many or a size class.

DNA: TGCAGTGCTTATGAGAGCTCTGGAAACACCATATATTTT; CDR3: CSAYESSGNTIYF; size: -; D: -; V: TRBV20-1; J: TRBJ1-3
DNA: TGTGCCAGCAGCTTAGAGGGTAATGGCTACACCTTC; CDR3: CASSLEGNGYTF; size: -; D: -; V: TRBV7-3; J: TRBJ1-2
DNA: TGCGCCAGCAGTAGCGTTGAAGACCCAGCGGGGTATGAGCAGTTCTTC; CDR3: CASSSVEDPAGYEQFF; size: -; D: TRBD2; V: TRBV5-1; J: TRBJ2-1
DNA: TGCAGTGCTAGAGATCTGGACACCGGGGAGCTGTTTTTT; CDR3: CSARDLDTGELFF; size: -; D: -; V: TRBV20-1; J: TRBJ2-2
DNA: TGTGCCACCTTCGCGGGAGGAGGGAATGAGCAGTTCTTC; CDR3: CATFAGGGNEQFF; size: few; D: TRBD2; V: TRBV15; J: TRBJ2-1
DNA: TGTGCCAGCAGCCCCTCAGTAGCAGAGACCCAGTACTTC; CDR3: CASSPSVAETQYF; size: -; D: -; V: TRBV7-9; J: TRBJ2-5
DNA: TGTGCCAGCAGCCAGAGGGATACGCAGTATTTT; CDR3: CASSQRDTQYF; size: few; D: -; V: TRBV4-2; J: TRBJ2-3
DNA: TGTGCCAGCAGCTTGGCGGGGGCGTATTCACCCCTCCACTTT; CDR3: CASSLAGAYSPLHF; size: many; D: -; V: TRBV5-4; J: TRBJ1-6
DNA: TGTGCCAGCAGCGGATACGCCGGGGAGCTGTTTTTT; CDR3: CASSGYAGELFF; size: many; D: -; V: TRBV9; J: TRBJ2-2
DNA: TGTGCCAGTAGACCCCGGGAGGCCCCCTACAATGAGCAGTTCTTC; CDR3: CASRPREAPYNEQFF; size: -; D: TRBD2; V: TRBV19; J: TRBJ2-1
DNA: TGTGCCAGCAGTGGGCGGACAGATCCCACTAATGAAAAACTGTTTTTT; CDR3: CASSGRTDPTNEKLFF; size: -; D: -; V: TRBV2; J: TRBJ1-4